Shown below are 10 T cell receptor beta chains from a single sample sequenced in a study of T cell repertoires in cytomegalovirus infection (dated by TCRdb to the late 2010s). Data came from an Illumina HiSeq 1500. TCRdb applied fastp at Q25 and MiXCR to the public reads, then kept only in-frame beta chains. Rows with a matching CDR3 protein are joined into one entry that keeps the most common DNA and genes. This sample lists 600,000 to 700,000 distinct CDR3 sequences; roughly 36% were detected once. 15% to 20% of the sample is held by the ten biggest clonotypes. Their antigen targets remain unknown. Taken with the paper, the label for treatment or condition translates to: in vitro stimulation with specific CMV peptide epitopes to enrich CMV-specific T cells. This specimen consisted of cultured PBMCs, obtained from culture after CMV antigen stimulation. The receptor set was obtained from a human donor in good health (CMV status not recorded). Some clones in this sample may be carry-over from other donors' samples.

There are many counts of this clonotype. The CDR3 spells CASSLGTATEAFF. CDR3 in DNA: TGTGCCAGCAGCTTAGGGACAGCCACTGAAGCTTTCTTT. The V gene is TRBV7-6, the J gene TRBJ1-1, with D maybe TRBD1 (6 bases). This CDR3 comprises 13 residues. V lost 1 base to trimming and J lost 4 bases, with 7 bases between them. Germline CDR1 and CDR2: SGHVS and FNYEAQ.

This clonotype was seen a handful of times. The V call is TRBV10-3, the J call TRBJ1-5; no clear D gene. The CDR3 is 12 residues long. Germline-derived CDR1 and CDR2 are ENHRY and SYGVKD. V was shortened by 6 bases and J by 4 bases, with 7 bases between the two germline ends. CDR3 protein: CAIRTENQPQHF. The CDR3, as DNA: TGTGCCATCAGAACAGAAAATCAGCCCCAGCATTTT.

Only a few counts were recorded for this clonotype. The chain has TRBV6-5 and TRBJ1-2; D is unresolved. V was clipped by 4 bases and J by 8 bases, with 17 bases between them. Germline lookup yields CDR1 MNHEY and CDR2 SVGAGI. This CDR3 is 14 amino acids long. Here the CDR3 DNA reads TGTGCCAGCAGTTCCAATACAGCATTGCGGGGCTACACCTTC. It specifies CASSSNTALRGYTF.

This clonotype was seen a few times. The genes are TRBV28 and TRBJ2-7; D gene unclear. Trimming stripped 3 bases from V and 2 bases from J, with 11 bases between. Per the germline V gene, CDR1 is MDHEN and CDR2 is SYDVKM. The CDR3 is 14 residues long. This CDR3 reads CASSFPGYTYEQYF. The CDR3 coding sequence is TGTGCCAGCAGTTTCCCGGGTTACACCTACGAGCAGTACTTC.

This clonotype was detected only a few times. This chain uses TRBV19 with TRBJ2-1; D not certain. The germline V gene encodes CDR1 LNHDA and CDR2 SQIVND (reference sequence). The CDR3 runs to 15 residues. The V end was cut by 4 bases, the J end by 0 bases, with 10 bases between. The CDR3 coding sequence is TGTGCCAGTAGTAGGCCGGCTAGCTCCTACAATGAGCAGTTCTTC. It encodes CASSRPASSYNEQFF.

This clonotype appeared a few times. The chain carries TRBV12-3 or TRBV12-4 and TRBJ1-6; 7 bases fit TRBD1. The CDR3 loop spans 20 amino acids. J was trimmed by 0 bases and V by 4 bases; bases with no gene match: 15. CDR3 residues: CASSSITGAARSSYNSPLHF. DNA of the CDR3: TGTGCCAGCAGTTCCATCACAGGGGCCGCCCGAAGCTCCTATAATTCACCCCTCCACTTT.

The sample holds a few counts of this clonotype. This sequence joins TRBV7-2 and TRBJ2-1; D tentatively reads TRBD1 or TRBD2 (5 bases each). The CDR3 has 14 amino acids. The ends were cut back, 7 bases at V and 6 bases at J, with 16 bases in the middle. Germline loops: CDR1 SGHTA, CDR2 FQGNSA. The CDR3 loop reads CASTLFGGSNEQFF. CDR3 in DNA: TGTGCCAGCACGCTGTTTGGGGGATCCAATGAGCAGTTCTTC.

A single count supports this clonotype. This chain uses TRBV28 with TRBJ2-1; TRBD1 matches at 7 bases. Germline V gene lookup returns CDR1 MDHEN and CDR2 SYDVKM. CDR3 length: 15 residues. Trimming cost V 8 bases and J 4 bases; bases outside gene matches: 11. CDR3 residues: CASRKGQGEYNEQFF. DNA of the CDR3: TGTGCCAGCCGAAAGGGGCAGGGGGAATACAATGAGCAGTTCTTC.

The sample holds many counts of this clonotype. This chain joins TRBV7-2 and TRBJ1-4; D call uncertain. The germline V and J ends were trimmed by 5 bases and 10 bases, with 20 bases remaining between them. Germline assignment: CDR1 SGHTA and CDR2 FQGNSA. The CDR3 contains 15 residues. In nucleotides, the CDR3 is TGTGCCAGCAGCCCCCCTCAGGAGGGTCGAGGAAAACTGTTTTTT. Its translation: CASSPPQEGRGKLFF.

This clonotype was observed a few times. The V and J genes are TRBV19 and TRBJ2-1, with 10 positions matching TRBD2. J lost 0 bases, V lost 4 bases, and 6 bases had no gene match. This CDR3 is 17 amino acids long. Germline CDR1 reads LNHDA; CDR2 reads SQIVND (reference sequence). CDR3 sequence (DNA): TGTGCCAGTAGTACCTTAGCGGGGGGCAGCTCCTACAATGAGCAGTTCTTC. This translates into CASSTLAGGSSYNEQFF.